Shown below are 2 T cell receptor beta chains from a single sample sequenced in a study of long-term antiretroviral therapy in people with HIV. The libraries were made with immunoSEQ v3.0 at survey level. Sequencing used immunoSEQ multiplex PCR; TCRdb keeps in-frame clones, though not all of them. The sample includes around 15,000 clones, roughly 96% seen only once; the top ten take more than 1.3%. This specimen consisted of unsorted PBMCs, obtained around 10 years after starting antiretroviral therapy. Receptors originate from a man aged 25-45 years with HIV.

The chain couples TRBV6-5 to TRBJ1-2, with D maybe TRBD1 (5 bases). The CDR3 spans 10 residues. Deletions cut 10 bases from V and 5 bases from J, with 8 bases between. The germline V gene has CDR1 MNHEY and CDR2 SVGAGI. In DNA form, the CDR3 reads TGTGCCATTGGGGGGTATGGCTACACCTTC. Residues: CAIGGYGYTF.

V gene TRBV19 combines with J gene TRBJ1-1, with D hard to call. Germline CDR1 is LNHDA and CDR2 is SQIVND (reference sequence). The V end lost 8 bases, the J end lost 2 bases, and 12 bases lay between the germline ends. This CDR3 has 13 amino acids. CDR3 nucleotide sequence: TGTGCCAGTCTCGGCGGGTACAACACTGAAGCTTTCTTT. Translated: CASLGGYNTEAFF. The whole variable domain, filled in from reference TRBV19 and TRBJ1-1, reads DGGITQSPKYLFRKEGQNVTLSCEQNLNHDAMYWYRQDPGQGLRLIYYSQIVNDFQKGDIAEGYSVSREKKESFPLTVTSAQKNPTAFYLCASLGGYNTEAFFGQGTRLTVV.